A selection of T cell receptor beta chains follows, all from one sample in a study of blood T cell repertoires in COVID-19. Method: immunoSEQ multiplex PCR; TCRdb's copy keeps in-frame clones and lacks some. The sample lists over 250,000 clones, 80% to 90% occurring once. Sequencing used peripheral blood. These receptor sequences come from a woman aged 45-65 years who had recovered from COVID-19. Both conserved end residues are part of each CDR3. A D gene is named only where the DNA matches it firmly. Some rows mark clone size as missing; the rest say once, few, many or name a class of expanded clone.

>TRBD1|TRBV4-1|NA|TRBJ2-3
CASSYDTGTGGGDTQYF
TGCGCCAGCAGCTACGACACCGGGACAGGGGGAGGAGATACGCAGTATTTT
>TRBD1|TRBV4-3|NA|TRBJ1-5
CASSQWDSHSNQPQHF
TGCGCCAGCAGCCAATGGGACAGTCATAGCAATCAGCCCCAGCATTTT
>NA|TRBV19|few|TRBJ2-2
CASSIGQGYQTGELFF
TGTGCCAGTAGTATAGGGCAGGGGTATCAGACCGGGGAGCTGTTTTTT
>NA|TRBV11-2|few|TRBJ2-5
CASSLLGGQETQYF
TGTGCCAGCAGCTTATTAGGCGGACAAGAGACCCAGTACTTC
>TRBD1|TRBV15|NA|TRBJ2-7
CATSRAGTGTYEQYF
TGTGCCACCAGCAGAGCCGGGACAGGGACTTACGAGCAGTACTTC
>NA|TRBV19|NA|TRBJ1-2
CASIDDTDGYTF
TGTGCCAGTATTGATGACACTGATGGCTACACCTTC
>TRBD2|TRBV4-2|NA|TRBJ2-1
CASSLGTSGGNNEQFF
TGTGCCAGCAGCCTTGGGACTAGCGGGGGGAACAATGAGCAGTTCTTC
>TRBD1|TRBV19|NA|TRBJ1-5
CASSMGQGGGQPQHF
TGTGCCAGTAGTATGGGACAGGGCGGAGGTCAGCCCCAGCATTTT
>TRBD1|TRBV5-1|NA|TRBJ2-3
CASSLETGFPDTQYF
TGCGCCAGCAGCTTGGAGACAGGGTTTCCAGATACGCAGTATTTT
>TRBD1|TRBV5-5|NA|TRBJ1-1
CASSPIPTGGGNTEAFF
TGTGCCAGCAGCCCCATACCGACAGGGGGAGGTAACACTGAAGCTTTCTTT
>NA|TRBV13|NA|TRBJ2-1
CASSWGVRTSYNEQFF
TGTGCCAGCAGCTGGGGGGTCCGGACTTCCTACAATGAGCAGTTCTTC
>TRBD1|TRBV27|NA|TRBJ1-5
CASGSGTGDQHF
TGTGCCAGCGGTTCCGGGACAGGGGACCAGCATTTT
>TRBD1|TRBV28|NA|TRBJ1-1
CASSLGTGHTEAFF
TGTGCCAGCAGTTTAGGGACAGGGCACACTGAAGCTTTCTTT
>NA|TRBV4-3|NA|TRBJ1-4
CASSQDRGGGEKLFF
TGCGCCAGCAGCCAAGATAGGGGGGGCGGGGAAAAACTGTTTTTT
>NA|TRBV6-5|many|TRBJ1-3
CASSYSRPGAGNTIYF
TGTGCCAGCAGTTACTCGAGGCCAGGGGCTGGAAACACCATATATTTT
>NA|TRBV3-1/TRBV3-2|once|TRBJ1-2
CASSLRGKGYTF
TGTGCCAGCAGCCTCAGGGGTAAGGGCTACACCTTC
>TRBD2|TRBV7-2|NA|TRBJ2-2
CASSLAPMGLADTGELFF
TGTGCCAGCAGCTTAGCGCCGATGGGACTAGCCGACACCGGGGAGCTGTTTTTT
>NA|TRBV7-3|NA|TRBJ2-1
CASSLLASSYNEQFF
TGTGCCAGCAGCCTCCTAGCGAGCTCCTACAATGAGCAGTTCTTC
>TRBD2|TRBV9|NA|TRBJ2-1
CASSPRIAGRYNEQFF
TGTGCCAGCAGCCCCCGAATAGCGGGGCGCTACAATGAGCAGTTCTTC
>NA|TRBV4-3|NA|TRBJ1-2
CASSQVGGANYGYTF
TGCGCCAGCAGCCAAGTTGGAGGAGCTAACTATGGCTACACCTTC
>TRBD1|TRBV9|once|TRBJ1-6
CASSLTGPSSPLHF
TGTGCCAGCAGCCTGACAGGGCCAAGTTCACCCCTCCACTTT
>TRBD1|TRBV4-1|NA|TRBJ1-6
CASSQSGDRRDNSPLHF
TGCGCCAGCAGCCAATCCGGGGACAGGAGGGATAATTCACCCCTCCACTTT
>TRBD2|TRBV7-3|NA|TRBJ2-3
CASSRGSSGTSTDTQYF
TGTGCCAGCAGCCGAGGGTCTAGCGGGACTAGCACAGATACGCAGTATTTT
>TRBD2|TRBV27|NA|TRBJ2-1
CASSFTGTRGDEQFF
TGTGCCAGCAGTTTTACTGGGACTAGAGGCGATGAGCAGTTCTTC
>TRBD1|TRBV6-5|NA|TRBJ2-4
CASRDRDRGRDIQYF
TGTGCCAGCAGAGACCGGGACAGGGGTCGGGACATTCAGTACTTC
>TRBD1|TRBV7-9|NA|TRBJ1-6
CASSARTGDGSPLHF
TGTGCCAGCAGCGCCAGGACAGGGGATGGATCACCCCTCCACTTT
>NA|TRBV6-4|NA|TRBJ2-2
CASRRSGGSGELFF
TGTGCCAGCAGGCGAAGTGGGGGGTCCGGGGAGCTGTTTTTT
>NA|TRBV5-4|once|TRBJ2-7
CASSPSAGYAYEQYF
TGTGCCAGCAGCCCTAGTGCAGGGTACGCCTACGAGCAGTACTTC
>TRBD1|TRBV7-2|NA|TRBJ2-3
CASSNQGQGMWWKTDTQYF
TGTGCCAGCAGCAACCAGGGACAGGGGATGTGGTGGAAAACAGATACGCAGTATTTT
>NA|TRBV11-1|NA|TRBJ2-1
CASSLTRSTVNEQFF
TGTGCCAGCAGCTTAACTCGGTCTACCGTCAATGAGCAGTTCTTC
>NA|TRBV28|few|TRBJ1-2
CASWPREVQGYTF
TGTGCCAGCTGGCCCCGGGAAGTTCAGGGCTACACCTTC
>TRBD1|TRBV7-2|NA|TRBJ1-1
CASSFLDRGAFF
TGTGCCAGCAGCTTCCTAGACAGGGGAGCTTTCTTT
>TRBD2|TRBV5-4|NA|TRBJ2-5
CASSSGTSGETQYF
TGTGCCAGCAGCTCGGGGACTAGCGGCGAGACCCAGTACTTC
>TRBD1|TRBV7-3|few|TRBJ1-2
CASSLDRLSGYTF
TGTGCCAGCAGCCTGGACAGGCTAAGTGGCTACACCTTC
>NA|TRBV6-5|NA|TRBJ1-6
CASSLTSDSYSPLHF
TGTGCCAGCAGTTTAACGTCGGACAGCTATTCACCCCTCCACTTT
>TRBD2|TRBV3-1/TRBV3-2|NA|TRBJ2-1
CASSQESSGIFYNEQFF
TGTGCCAGCAGCCAAGAGTCTAGCGGGATTTTCTACAATGAGCAGTTCTTC
>NA|TRBV11-2|NA|TRBJ2-3
CASSPGRGDTQYF
TGTGCCAGCAGCCCGGGGCGGGGAGATACGCAGTATTTT
>NA|TRBV27|NA|TRBJ2-1
CASRLDTENEQFF
TGTGCCAGCAGATTGGACACAGAGAATGAGCAGTTCTTC
>TRBD1|TRBV28|NA|TRBJ2-1
CASRAGQGAPYNEQFF
TGTGCCAGCAGGGCAGGACAGGGGGCACCCTACAATGAGCAGTTCTTC
>NA|TRBV27|NA|TRBJ2-2
CASNRISGTGELFF
TGTGCCAGCAATCGTATTTCGGGCACCGGGGAGCTGTTTTTT
>NA|TRBV2|NA|TRBJ1-1
CASSEPQGPTEAFF
TGTGCCAGCAGTGAGCCACAGGGCCCCACTGAAGCTTTCTTT
>TRBD2|TRBV5-1|NA|TRBJ2-2
CASSPAGATGELFF
TGCGCCAGCAGCCCAGCGGGGGCCACCGGGGAGCTGTTTTTT
>NA|TRBV18|NA|TRBJ1-2
CASSTSGVNYGYTF
TGTGCCAGCTCGACCAGTGGAGTTAACTATGGCTACACCTTC
>NA|TRBV3-1/TRBV3-2|NA|TRBJ2-3
CASSHGGGAGDTQYF
TGTGCCAGCAGCCATGGAGGCGGGGCGGGAGATACGCAGTATTTT
>NA|TRBV24-1|NA|TRBJ2-6
CATSDSQARTGANVLTF
TGTGCCACCAGTGATTCCCAGGCCAGAACTGGGGCCAACGTCCTGACTTTC
>NA|TRBV9|NA|TRBJ1-2
CASSVGGGHYYGYTF
TGTGCCAGCAGCGTAGGGGGAGGGCATTACTATGGCTACACCTTC
>TRBD2|TRBV5-6|NA|TRBJ2-4
CASSPRTSGGYIQYF
TGTGCCAGCAGCCCGCGGACTAGCGGGGGGTACATTCAGTACTTC
>NA|TRBV7-9|NA|TRBJ2-7
CASSGPPRNF
TGTGCCAGCAGCGGGCCGCCCCGGAACTTC
>TRBD1|TRBV28|once|TRBJ2-1
CASSYGTGGRNEQFF
TGTGCCAGCAGTTACGGGACAGGGGGCAGAAATGAGCAGTTCTTC
>NA|TRBV19|NA|TRBJ2-2
CASSIVAARRTGELFF
TGTGCCAGTAGTATAGTGGCAGCGCGAAGGACCGGGGAGCTGTTTTTT
>NA|TRBV5-1|NA|TRBJ1-2
CASSLVRQGGPNYGYTF
TGCGCCAGCAGCTTGGTTCGGCAGGGAGGTCCAAACTATGGCTACACCTTC
>NA|TRBV21-1|NA|TRBJ2-7
CASSKGRQGDPYEQYF
TGTGCCAGCAGCAAAGGCCGACAGGGGGACCCCTACGAGCAGTACTTC
>TRBD1|TRBV2|NA|TRBJ1-1
CASSEVPGQGEAFF
TGTGCCAGCAGTGAAGTCCCGGGACAGGGTGAAGCTTTCTTT
>NA|TRBV13|NA|TRBJ1-3
CASLVGGYENTIYF
TGTGCCAGCCTCGTTGGGGGGTACGAAAACACCATATATTTT
>NA|TRBV5-4|few|TRBJ2-6
CASSRPSSGANVLTF
TGTGCCAGCAGCCGCCCCAGCTCTGGGGCCAACGTCCTGACTTTC
>TRBD1|TRBV18|NA|TRBJ1-5
CASSPPGRGHGQPQHF
TGTGCCAGCTCACCACCTGGCAGGGGGCACGGTCAGCCCCAGCATTTT
>NA|TRBV19|once|TRBJ1-1
CATGGRGTEAFF
TGTGCCACCGGGGGGCGCGGCACTGAAGCTTTCTTT
>NA|TRBV7-3|NA|TRBJ2-3
CASSLTASRTDTQYF
TGTGCCAGCAGCTTAACGGCTAGCCGAACAGATACGCAGTATTTT